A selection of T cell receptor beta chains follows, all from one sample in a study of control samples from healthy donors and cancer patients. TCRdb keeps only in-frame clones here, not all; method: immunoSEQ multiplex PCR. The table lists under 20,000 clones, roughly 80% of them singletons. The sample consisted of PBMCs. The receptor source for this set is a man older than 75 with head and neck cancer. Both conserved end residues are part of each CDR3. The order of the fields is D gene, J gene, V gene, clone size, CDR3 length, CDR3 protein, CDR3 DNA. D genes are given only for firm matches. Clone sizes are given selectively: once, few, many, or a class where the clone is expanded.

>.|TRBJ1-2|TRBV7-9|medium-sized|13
CASSSQDDYGYTF
TGTGCCAGCAGCTCGCAGGACGACTATGGCTACACCTTC
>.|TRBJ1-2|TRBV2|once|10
CASRVYGYTF
TGTGCCAGCAGAGTTTATGGCTACACCTTC
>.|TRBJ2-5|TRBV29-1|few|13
CSVEWPGQETQYF
TGCAGCGTTGAGTGGCCCGGCCAAGAGACCCAGTACTTC
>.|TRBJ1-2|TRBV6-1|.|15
CASSEGAILFYGYTF
TGTGCCAGCAGTGAAGGAGCTATTCTATTCTATGGCTACACCTTC
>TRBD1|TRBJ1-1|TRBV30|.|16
CAWSVPTGGAKTEAFF
TGTGCCTGGAGTGTACCCACAGGGGGCGCGAAAACTGAAGCTTTCTTT
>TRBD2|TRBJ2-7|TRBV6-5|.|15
CASSALGLVSSEQYF
TGTGCCAGCAGCGCCCTGGGACTAGTTTCTTCCGAGCAGTACTTC
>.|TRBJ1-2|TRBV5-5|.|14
CASSLETGYYGYTF
TGTGCCAGCAGCTTGGAAACAGGGTACTATGGCTACACCTTC
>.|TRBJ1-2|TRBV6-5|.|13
CASSYFRGYGYTF
TGTGCCAGCAGTTACTTCAGGGGCTATGGCTACACCTTC
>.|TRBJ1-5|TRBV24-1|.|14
CATSERYSNQPQHF
TGTGCCACCAGTGAGCGGTATAGCAATCAGCCCCAGCATTTT
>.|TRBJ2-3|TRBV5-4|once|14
CASSLVLVPDTQYF
TGTGCCAGCAGCTTGGTACTAGTCCCAGATACGCAGTATTTT
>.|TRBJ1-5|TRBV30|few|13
CAWSVQNDQPQHF
TGTGCCTGGAGTGTACAAAATGATCAGCCCCAGCATTTT